A selection of T cell receptor beta chains follows, all from one sample in a study of blood T cell repertoires in COVID-19. Produced via immunoSEQ multiplex PCR; TCRdb's table is partial and in-frame only. The sample holds under 300,000 clones, more than 75% seen once. The sample comprised peripheral blood. These TCRs come from a woman aged 60-70 years with active or convalescent COVID-19. Both conserved end residues are part of each CDR3. A D gene is named only where the DNA matches it firmly. Expanded clones get a size class; other rows say once, few or many, or leave the size out.

.	TRBJ1-1	TRBV6-6	.	TGTGCCAGCAGGCCAACAGGAACTCGGGGGGCTTTCTTT	CASRPTGTRGAFF
.	TRBJ1-1	TRBV6-1	TRBD1	TGTGCCAGCAGTGAGACCAGGGGGCGGGTCACTGAAGCTTTCTTT	CASSETRGRVTEAFF
.	TRBJ1-1	TRBV5-1	TRBD1	TGCGCCAGCAGCTCTGGGACAGTTGACACTGAAGCTTTCTTT	CASSSGTVDTEAFF
.	TRBJ1-6	TRBV30	.	TGTGCCTGGACACCGGGACATCTGACCTCACCCCTCCACTTT	CAWTPGHLTSPLHF
.	TRBJ1-1	TRBV10-3	TRBD1	TGTGCCATCAGTGAGTTGACAGGGGGTACTGAAGCTTTCTTT	CAISELTGGTEAFF
.	TRBJ2-7	TRBV19	TRBD1	TGTGCCAGTAGTAGGGACAGGGGCATTACCTACGAGCAGTACTTC	CASSRDRGITYEQYF
few	TRBJ2-7	TRBV7-2	.	TGTGCCAGCAGCTTACCCGGGACTTACGAGCAGTACTTC	CASSLPGTYEQYF
.	TRBJ2-4	TRBV5-4	.	TGTGCCAGCAGCTTGGGGCTGGGCTCACTAGCCAAAAACATTCAGTACTTC	CASSLGLGSLAKNIQYF
.	TRBJ1-5	TRBV7-9	.	TGTGCCAGCAGCCCAGACAGCGGGCAGCCCCAGCATTTT	CASSPDSGQPQHF
.	TRBJ2-5	TRBV7-3	.	TGTGCCAGCAGCCCGACGACTAATCAAGAGACCCAGTACTTC	CASSPTTNQETQYF
once	TRBJ1-6	TRBV25-1	TRBD1	TGTGCCAGCAGTCCCCTGCCCGGGACAGGGGTCTCCCTCCACTTT	CASSPLPGTGVSLHF
.	TRBJ2-5	TRBV11-3	TRBD2	TGTGCCAGCAGCTCAGGCCGACTAGCGGGGGTGGAGACCCAGTACTTC	CASSSGRLAGVETQYF
few	TRBJ1-1	TRBV19	.	TGTGCCAGTACCCAAATTCTGAACACTGAAGCTTTCTTT	CASTQILNTEAFF
.	TRBJ2-7	TRBV5-6	TRBD1	TGTGCCAGCAGCTCCCACCCGACAGGGAGTCGCGAGCAGTACTTC	CASSSHPTGSREQYF
.	TRBJ2-1	TRBV5-1	.	TGCGCCAGCAGCTCCCAGGGGTCAGAGTTTAATGAGCAGTTCTTC	CASSSQGSEFNEQFF
.	TRBJ1-2	TRBV27	.	TGTGCCAGCAGTGCCAACGGGACTCCCTATGGCTACACCTTC	CASSANGTPYGYTF
once	TRBJ2-7	TRBV6-5	TRBD1	TGTGCCAGCGGAGGGACAGGTTTAGGCAACGAGCAGTACTTC	CASGGTGLGNEQYF
.	TRBJ2-2	TRBV30	.	TGTGCCTGGAGCGCCTACAACACCGGGGAGCTGTTTTTT	CAWSAYNTGELFF
.	TRBJ1-2	TRBV18	.	TGTGCCAGCTCACCACCGTCGGGGAGGTCGAAATATGGCTACACCTTC	CASSPPSGRSKYGYTF
.	TRBJ1-1	TRBV18	.	TGTGCCAGCTCACCGTTGGTGCCGACAGACACTGAAGCTTTCTTT	CASSPLVPTDTEAFF
few	TRBJ2-7	TRBV27	TRBD1	TGTGCCAGCAGTTGGGGACAGGGGACATATAACTACGAGCAGTACTTC	CASSWGQGTYNYEQYF
.	TRBJ2-1	TRBV7-2	TRBD2	TGTGCCAGCAGCTTAGAACTAGCGGGGGAGAACAATGAGCAGTTCTTC	CASSLELAGENNEQFF
.	TRBJ1-1	TRBV10-3	.	TGTGCCATCAGGTACGTGACGACGGAGACTGAAGCTTTCTTT	CAIRYVTTETEAFF
few	TRBJ2-7	TRBV27	TRBD1	TGTGCCAGCACCGCACAGGGGATCCCCTACGAGCAGTACTTC	CASTAQGIPYEQYF
.	TRBJ2-1	TRBV3-1/TRBV3-2	.	TGTGCCAGCAGCCAAGACTCGCGGCGAAACTCCTACAATGAGCAGTTCTTC	CASSQDSRRNSYNEQFF
.	TRBJ2-2	TRBV7-2	.	TGTGCCAGCAGCCCCCCTCTTACAGGGAGGAACACCGGGGAGCTGTTTTTT	CASSPPLTGRNTGELFF
.	TRBJ2-7	TRBV7-9	.	TGTGCCAGCAGCCGCGAGTCCTACGAGCAGTACTTC	CASSRESYEQYF
.	TRBJ1-5	TRBV7-2	.	TGTGCCAGCAGCTTTGTCTACGGTAGCAATCAGCCCCAGCATTTT	CASSFVYGSNQPQHF
.	TRBJ2-7	TRBV6-2/TRBV6-3	TRBD2	TGTGCCAGCAGTACCACGACTAGCGGCTTTTCCTACGAGCAGTACTTC	CASSTTTSGFSYEQYF
few	TRBJ2-5	TRBV18	TRBD2	TGTGCCAGCTCACTCGGACTAGCGGGGGCTCAAGAGACCCAGTACTTC	CASSLGLAGAQETQYF
.	TRBJ1-1	TRBV27	.	TGTGCCAGCAGTTCTCCAGGGTTGAACACTGAAGCTTTCTTT	CASSSPGLNTEAFF
few	TRBJ2-3	TRBV6-4	.	TGTGCCAGCAGCCGGCAGGAGGGGGATACGCAGTATTTT	CASSRQEGDTQYF
.	TRBJ1-5	TRBV6-2/TRBV6-3	TRBD1	TGTGCCAGCAGTTACTCGAGGTTAAGGACAGGGGGCAATCAGCCCCAGCATTTT	CASSYSRLRTGGNQPQHF
.	TRBJ1-1	TRBV7-2	.	TGTGCCAGCAGCTTGAACAGGGCCACTGAAGCTTTCTTT	CASSLNRATEAFF
.	TRBJ2-5	TRBV9	TRBD2	TGTGCCAGCAGCGACGGGACTAGCGGGGGGGCCCGCGAGACCCAGTACTTC	CASSDGTSGGARETQYF
.	TRBJ1-2	TRBV12-3/TRBV12-4	.	TGTGCCAGCACCTCTCCGGGCTATGGCTACACCTTC	CASTSPGYGYTF
.	TRBJ2-2	TRBV12-5	TRBD1	TGTGCTAGTGGTGGGACAGTGAACACCGGGGAGCTGTTTTTT	CASGGTVNTGELFF
.	TRBJ1-5	TRBV20-1	.	TGCAGTGCTAGTTCGGGGGGGGCAGAAGCCCAGCATTTT	CSASSGGAEAQHF
.	TRBJ1-1	TRBV2	.	TGTGCCAGCCTTCGCGGGGAGAACACTGAAGCTTTCTTT	CASLRGENTEAFF
few	TRBJ2-7	TRBV7-2	.	TGTGCCAGCAGCTTGGGGAGGAACTACGAGCAGTACTTC	CASSLGRNYEQYF
.	TRBJ1-4	TRBV9	TRBD1	TGTGCCAGCAGCACTGGGACAGCAGAAAATGAAAAACTGTTTTTT	CASSTGTAENEKLFF
.	TRBJ2-5	TRBV7-9	.	TGTGCCAGCAGCTCGTTTGGCGGGGTAGGCGAGACCCAGTACTTC	CASSSFGGVGETQYF
few	TRBJ1-1	TRBV7-3	.	TGTGCCAGCAGACAACAGGTGAACACTGAAGCTTTCTTT	CASRQQVNTEAFF
.	TRBJ2-7	TRBV11-2	TRBD1	TGTGCCAGCAGCCCCACGTGGACAGGGGGACAGGACGAGCAGTACTTC	CASSPTWTGGQDEQYF
once	TRBJ2-1	TRBV6-2/TRBV6-3	.	TGTGCCAGCAGTCCAGGCGGGGTGAACAATGAGCAGTTCTTC	CASSPGGVNNEQFF
.	TRBJ2-3	TRBV5-1	.	TGCGCCAGCAGCTTGGGAGGGCAGAGGGGGACAGATACGCAGTATTTT	CASSLGGQRGTDTQYF
.	TRBJ2-5	TRBV4-3	.	TGCGCCAGCAGCCAGAACTCGCGCGGCACCCAAGAGACCCAGTACTTC	CASSQNSRGTQETQYF
few	TRBJ2-7	TRBV10-2	.	TGCGCCAGCAGCTCCGCTAACTCCTACGAGCAGTACTTC	CASSSANSYEQYF
.	TRBJ1-1	TRBV7-6	.	TGTGCCAGCAGCTCGGCCACAGGGGAAGCTTTCTTT	CASSSATGEAFF
.	TRBJ1-1	TRBV7-9	TRBD1	TGTGCCAGCAGCCCGGTCTGGAGGGGGCACGGAGGGAACACTGAAGCTTTCTTT	CASSPVWRGHGGNTEAFF